This TCR beta chain was recovered during a study of identical twins (dated by TCRdb to about 2016). Regarding the complete study: To test whether fetal clonotypes persist, this study deep-sequenced TCR alpha and beta repertoires from monozygotic twins, from unrelated adults of various ages, and from cord blood. To rule out contamination, replicate twin experiments were performed at different times with different library preparation protocols.

Summary of the overall study and its limitations: Abundant cord blood beta clonotypes carried fewer insertions; young adult naive repertoires showed a weaker similar trend, while memory repertoires showed none. In monozygotic twins, out-of-frame TCR alpha sharing was systematically underestimated by recombination models, although the models agreed with sharing between unrelated individuals. Compared with coincidental sharing between unrelated individuals, out-of-frame TCR alpha sequences shared between twins had an excess of sequences with low generation probability. Conclusions relied on cross-sectional statistical analysis, since the same donors could not be followed over many years. Invariant T cells such as MAIT and iNKT could partly confound zero-insertion analyses, although diverse VJ usage argued against such confounding for most clonotypes. The excess sharing between twins in beta out-of-frame sequences was weaker because fewer shared sequences reduced the signal-to-noise ratio.

Receptor amplification or capture employed 5' RACE. For sequencing, an Illumina HiSeq 2000 was employed. A universal primer binding site was added through template switching, and the final cDNA carried a unique molecular identifier so that TCR cDNA molecules could be counted accurately. Specific primers in the conserved constant-segment region were used to synthesize first-strand cDNA for the TCR alpha and beta chains. To control for contamination, each cDNA library was double barcoded with a SMART-Mk sample barcode plus Illumina barcodes. TruSeq adapter sequences along with Illumina sample barcodes were introduced in two successive PCR steps. TCR alpha and beta cDNA libraries were sequenced on the Illumina HiSeq platform with custom primers. Under the source paper's analysis protocol: Unique molecular identifiers were extracted from raw reads with MiGEC, and CDR3 positions were determined with MiXCR. For each individual, recombination models were inferred using an EM algorithm with the repgenHMM and IGoR tools. The tcR package in R was used for shared clonotype analysis, with sharing normalized by the product of cloneset sizes. Out-of-frame nonproductive sequences were analyzed to study raw recombination free of thymic and clonal selection effects. TCRdb took the public reads, trimmed them with fastp at Q25, ran MiXCR for clone calling and kept in-frame beta chains. Rows with a matching CDR3 protein are joined into one entry that keeps the most common DNA and genes. These V and J calls originate from TCRdb's pipeline instead of the authors' own analysis. A total of around 650,000 distinct CDR3 sequences appear in this sample, under 8.5% of them only once. The ten largest clones take up roughly 1.6% of the sample.

Every donor was a healthy Caucasian. The twin cohort consisted of three pairs of female monozygotic twins, all aged 18 to 29 years. RNA for TCR libraries was isolated from peripheral blood mononuclear cells. This clonotype was observed many times. It has no known antigen specificity. No qualities accompany the bases; no much larger clone lies one base away. V is reduced by 5 bases and J by 8 bases, leaving a spacing of 9 bases between them. The CDR3 starts with the cysteine, ends with the phenylalanine, and has 12 residues. Solely the CDR3 DNA is kept, with 36 bases framed from the first base. These same records also appear under a second study, on yellow fever vaccine responses in identical twins. The second investigation adds: According to the authors, in identical twins the way T cells responded to vaccination appeared partly convergent and partly personalized. In the study, vaccine-responding T cell clones were precisely tracked in identical twins.

This chain is built from TRBV12-3 or TRBV12-4 and TRBJ1-4, with the D gene too uncertain to name. Input material: PBMCs. The sequence was obtained from a woman in her late teens or twenties in good health. For the CDR3, the sequence is CASSAGGEKLFF. The sequence in DNA is TGTGCCAGCAGTGCGGGCGGCGAAAAACTGTTTTTT.